The clone carrying this TCR beta chain was recorded many times. Its antigen remains unknown. Generation of TCR cDNA used 5'RACE template switching (which added a universal primer site and UMIs). TCRdb recomputed calls from the 5' RACE reads with MiXCR, one row per CDR3 protein. The table includes some 260,000 distinct CDR3 sequences, roughly 5% detected once. These data belong to a study of T cells after yellow fever vaccination. Findings and caveats of the study: It was the secondary response that reached its peak faster, day 5 versus 15, but it was weaker. Most primary-vaccination clones recurred post-booster (approximately 96% CD4, 88% CD8).

The CDR3 covers 14 residues. Germline V gene data show CDR1 as SGHRS and CDR2 as YFSETQ. After removal of 5 bases from V and 10 bases from J, the junction contained 10 bases not matched to a gene. The sequence was collected from a man younger than 35 who received the YFV17D yellow fever vaccine. The genes are TRBV5-1 and TRBJ2-4; 9 bases are a match to TRBD1. The sample in question was CD4+ T cells sorted from PBMCs, obtained on the day of the yellow fever booster vaccination. DNA of the CDR3: TGCGCCAGCAGGCCCCCGGGACAGGGCCGAATTCAGTACTTC. It yields the protein CASRPPGQGRIQYF.